This T cell receptor beta chain comes out of a study of CXCR3-negative and CXCR3-positive naive CD8 T cells. Study observations and caveats: CXCR3-negative naive cells had less hydrophobic TRB CDR3s than did CXCR3-positive naive cells.

Looked up from germline, CDR1 is MDHEN and CDR2 is SYDVKM. CDR3 length: 15 amino acids. A word on this clonotype: The antigen is undetermined.

In preparing the TRB cDNA libraries, 5' RACE with UMI labels was used. TCRdb reanalyzed the 5' RACE reads, giving one entry per CDR3 protein sequence and no DNA. The table for this sample gives about 150,000 distinct CDR3 sequences. The specimen was naive CXCR3+ CD8+ T cells from blood. Regarding subset: CD45RO-CCR7+CD27+CD95- naive CD8+ T cells expressing CXCR3 (TNR3+). This receptor was identified in a human donor in good health. Some clones in this sample may be carry-over from other donors' samples. The chain joins TRBV28 to TRBJ2-7; TCRdb reports TRBD1, a call that lacks DNA to check it against. The CDR3 reads CATSPGTGGGYEQYF.